This note documents a single T cell receptor beta chain sequence. Its antigen is not identified. Constant-segment-primed 5'RACE gave TCR alpha and TCR beta cDNA libraries with sample barcodes and UMIs. TCRdb reprocessed the 5' RACE reads with MiXCR, giving one entry per CDR3 protein. The table includes some 210,000 distinct CDR3 sequences, about 10% detected once. This entry comes from a study of T-cell memory formation after mild COVID-19. About the research overall: For the most part, TCR clusters were specific to one donor.

The V end lost 0 bases, the J end lost 2 bases, and 9 bases lay between the germline ends. The CDR3 length is 15 residues. Germline CDR1 SGHRS, CDR2 YFSETQ. Findings and caveats of the study: Clones shrinking from day 15 to 85 showed even CD4/CD8 mixes; later expanders tilted CD4+. CD4+ clones that contracted lay mainly in CM and EM; CD8+ ones lay in EMRA.

The chain joins TRBV5-1 to TRBJ1-3; D may be TRBD1 (6 bases). Source material: PBMCs or a T cell subset sorted from them (not recorded which). This clonotype originated in a man aged 18 to 35 who had mild COVID-19 (a few samples of this study predate the infection). Cell type and time point are not known. CDR3 in amino acids: CASSLGQAAGNTIYF. The CDR3 nucleotides read TGCGCCAGCAGCTTGGGACAGGCCGCTGGAAACACCATATATTTT. Drawing the rest from reference TRBV5-1 and TRBJ1-3, the complete variable domain is KAGVTQTPRYLIKTRGQQVTLSCSPISGHRSVSWYQQTPGQGLQFLFEYFSETQRNKGNFPGRFSGRQFSNSRSEMNVSTLELGDSALYLCASSLGQAAGNTIYFGEGSWLTVV.